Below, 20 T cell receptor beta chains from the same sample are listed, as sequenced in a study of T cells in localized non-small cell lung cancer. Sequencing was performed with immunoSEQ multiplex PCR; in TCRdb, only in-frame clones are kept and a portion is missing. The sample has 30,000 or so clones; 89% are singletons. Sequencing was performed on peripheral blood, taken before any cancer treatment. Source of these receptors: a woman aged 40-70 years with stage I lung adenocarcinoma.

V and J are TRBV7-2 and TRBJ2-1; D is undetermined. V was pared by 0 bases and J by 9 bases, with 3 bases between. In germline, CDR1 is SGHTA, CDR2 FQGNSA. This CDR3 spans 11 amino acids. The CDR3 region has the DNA TGTGCCAGCAGCTTAGCAGTTGAGCAGTTCTTC. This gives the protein CASSLAVEQFF.

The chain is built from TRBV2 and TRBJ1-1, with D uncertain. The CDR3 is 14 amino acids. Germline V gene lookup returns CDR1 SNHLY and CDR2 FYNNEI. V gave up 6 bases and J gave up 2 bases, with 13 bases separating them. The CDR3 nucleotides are TGTGCCAGCAGAGAGGGTAGGCTAAACACTGAAGCTTTCTTT. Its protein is CASREGRLNTEAFF.

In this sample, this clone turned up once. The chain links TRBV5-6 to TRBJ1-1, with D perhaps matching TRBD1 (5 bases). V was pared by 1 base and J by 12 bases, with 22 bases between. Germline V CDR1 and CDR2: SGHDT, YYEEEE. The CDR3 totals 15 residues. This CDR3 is CASSLRGGREVGTFF. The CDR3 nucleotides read TGTGCCAGCAGCTTGAGGGGTGGCAGGGAAGTCGGAACTTTCTTT.

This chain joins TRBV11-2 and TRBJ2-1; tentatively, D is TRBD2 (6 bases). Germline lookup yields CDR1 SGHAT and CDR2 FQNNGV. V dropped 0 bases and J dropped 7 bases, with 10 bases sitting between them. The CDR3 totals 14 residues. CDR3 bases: TGTGCCAGCAGCTTAGATGGCGGGATTAATGAGCAGTTCTTC. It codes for CASSLDGGINEQFF.

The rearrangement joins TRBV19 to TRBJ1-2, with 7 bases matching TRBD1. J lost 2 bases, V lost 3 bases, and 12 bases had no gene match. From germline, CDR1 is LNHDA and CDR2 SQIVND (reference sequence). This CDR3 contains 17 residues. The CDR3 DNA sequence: TGTGCCAGTAGTATTGGTGGAGGGGGCTTCGAGAACTATGGCTACACCTTC. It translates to CASSIGGGGFENYGYTF.

As DNA, the CDR3 is TGCGCCAGCAGCCGAATGCCTGAGGACTACGAGCAGTACTTC. This sequence encodes CASSRMPEDYEQYF. The genes are TRBV4-1 and TRBJ2-7; no definite D call. V was pared by 4 bases and J by 3 bases, with 13 bases between. The germline CDR1 and CDR2 sequences are MGHRA and YSYEKL. This CDR3 spans 14 amino acids.

CDR3 sequence reads: CASSVGAGGPFRADTQYF. CDR3 sequence (DNA): TGTGCCAGCAGCGTGGGGGCGGGGGGGCCCTTTAGGGCAGATACGCAGTATTTT. The chain recombines TRBV9 with TRBJ2-3; TRBD2 matches at 9 bases. The J segment lost 4 bases and the V segment lost 2 bases, leaving 14 bases of the junction unmatched. Per germline, CDR1 SGDLS and CDR2 YYNGEE. The CDR3 has 18 amino acids. Filled out from reference TRBV9 and TRBJ2-3, the complete variable domain reads DSGVTQTPKHLITATGQRVTLRCSPRSGDLSVYWYQQSLDQGLQFLIQYYNGEERAKGNILERFSAQQFPDLHSELNLSSLELGDSALYFCASSVGAGGPFRADTQYFGPGTRLTVL.

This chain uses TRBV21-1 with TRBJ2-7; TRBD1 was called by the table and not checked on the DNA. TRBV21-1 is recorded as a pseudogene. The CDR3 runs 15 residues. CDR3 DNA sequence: TGTGCCAGCAGCCCCCCGGACAGGGATTCGTACGAGCAGTACTTC. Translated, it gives CASSPPDRDSYEQYF.

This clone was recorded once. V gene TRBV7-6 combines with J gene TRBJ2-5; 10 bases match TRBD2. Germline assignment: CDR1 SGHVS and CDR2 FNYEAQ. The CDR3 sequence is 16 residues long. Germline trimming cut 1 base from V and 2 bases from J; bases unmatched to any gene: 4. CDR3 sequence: CASSLVYSGGQETQYF. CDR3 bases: TGTGCCAGCAGCTTAGTATATAGCGGGGGGCAAGAGACCCAGTACTTC.

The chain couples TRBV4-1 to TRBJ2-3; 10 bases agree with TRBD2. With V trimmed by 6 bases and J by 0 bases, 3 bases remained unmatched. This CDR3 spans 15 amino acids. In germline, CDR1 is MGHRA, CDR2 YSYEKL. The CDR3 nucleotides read TGCGCCAGCAGACTGACTAGCGGGAGCACAGATACGCAGTATTTT. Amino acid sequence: CASRLTSGSTDTQYF.

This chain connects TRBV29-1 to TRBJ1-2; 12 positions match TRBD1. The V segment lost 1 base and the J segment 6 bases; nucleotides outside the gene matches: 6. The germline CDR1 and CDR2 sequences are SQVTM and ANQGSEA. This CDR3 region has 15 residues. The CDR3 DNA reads TGCAGCGTTGAAGGCTACGGGACAGGGGGCGATGGCTACACCTTC. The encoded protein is CSVEGYGTGGDGYTF.

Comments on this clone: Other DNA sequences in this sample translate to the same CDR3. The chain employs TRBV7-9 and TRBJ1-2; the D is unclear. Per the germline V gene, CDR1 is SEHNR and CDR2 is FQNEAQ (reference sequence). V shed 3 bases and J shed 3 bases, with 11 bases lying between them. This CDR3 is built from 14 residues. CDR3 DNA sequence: TGTGCCAGCAGCTTCCAGGCGGGCTACTATGGCTACACCTTC. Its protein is CASSFQAGYYGYTF.

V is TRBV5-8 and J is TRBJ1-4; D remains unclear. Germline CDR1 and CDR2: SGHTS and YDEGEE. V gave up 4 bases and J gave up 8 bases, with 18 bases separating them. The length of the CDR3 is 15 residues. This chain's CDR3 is CASSPGRLREEKLFF. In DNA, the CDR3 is TGTGCCAGCAGCCCTGGACGGCTAAGGGAGGAAAAACTGTTTTTT.

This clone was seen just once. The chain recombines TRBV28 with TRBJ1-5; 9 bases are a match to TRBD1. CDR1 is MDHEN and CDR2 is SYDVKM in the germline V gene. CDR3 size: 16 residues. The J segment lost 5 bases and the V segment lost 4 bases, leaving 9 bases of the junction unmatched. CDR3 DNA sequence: TGTGCCAGCAGTTCCCACGGACAGGGGAGGGATCAGCCCCAGCATTTT. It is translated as CASSSHGQGRDQPQHF. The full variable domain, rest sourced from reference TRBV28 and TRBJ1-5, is DVKVTQSSRYLVKRTGEKVFLECVQDMDHENMFWYRQDPGLGLRLIYFSYDVKMKEKGDIPEGYSVSREKKERFSLILESASTNQTSMYLCASSSHGQGRDQPQHFGDGTRLSIL.

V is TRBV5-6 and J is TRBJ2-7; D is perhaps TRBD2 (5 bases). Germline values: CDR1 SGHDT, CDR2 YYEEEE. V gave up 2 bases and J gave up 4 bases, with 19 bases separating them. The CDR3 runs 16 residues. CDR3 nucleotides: TGTGCCAGCAGCTTTAAACGGGAAGGCGTAGGTTACGAGCAGTACTTC. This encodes CASSFKREGVGYEQYF.

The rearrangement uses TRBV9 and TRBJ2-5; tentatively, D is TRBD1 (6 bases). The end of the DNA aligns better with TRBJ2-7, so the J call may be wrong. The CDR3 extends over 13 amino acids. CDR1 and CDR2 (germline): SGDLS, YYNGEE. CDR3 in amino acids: CASSAGTRFEQYF. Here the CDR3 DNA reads TGTGCCAGCAGCGCGGGGACACGATTCGAGCAGTACTTC.

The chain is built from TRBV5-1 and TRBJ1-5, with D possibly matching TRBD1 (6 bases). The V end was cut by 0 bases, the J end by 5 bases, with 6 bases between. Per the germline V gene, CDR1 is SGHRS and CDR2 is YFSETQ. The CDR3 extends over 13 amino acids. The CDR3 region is CASSLGQDQPQHF. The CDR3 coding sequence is TGCGCCAGCAGCTTGGGACAGGATCAGCCCCAGCATTTT.

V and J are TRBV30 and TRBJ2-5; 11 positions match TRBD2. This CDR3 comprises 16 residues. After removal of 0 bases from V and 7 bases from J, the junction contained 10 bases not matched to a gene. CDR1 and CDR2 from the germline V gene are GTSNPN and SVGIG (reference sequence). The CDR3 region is CAWSVGASGGRGTQYF. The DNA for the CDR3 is TGTGCCTGGAGTGTAGGGGCTAGCGGGGGGCGAGGGACCCAGTACTTC. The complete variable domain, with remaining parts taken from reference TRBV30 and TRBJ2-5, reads SQTIHQWPATLVQPVGSPLSLECTVEGTSNPNLYWYRQAAGRGLQLLFYSVGIGQISSEVPQNLSASRPQDRQFILSSKKLLLSDSGFYLCAWSVGASGGRGTQYFGPGTRLLVL.

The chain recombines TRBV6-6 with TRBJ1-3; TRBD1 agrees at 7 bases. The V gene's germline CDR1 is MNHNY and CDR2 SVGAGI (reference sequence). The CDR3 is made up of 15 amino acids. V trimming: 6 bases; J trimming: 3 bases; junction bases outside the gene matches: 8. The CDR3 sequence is CASRAGGAVGNTIYF. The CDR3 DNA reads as TGTGCCAGCAGGGCAGGGGGTGCGGTTGGAAACACCATATATTTT.

CDR3 bases: TGTGCCTGGAGTGGAAGCACCTCGAGGGCTACGCAGTATTTT. This codes for CAWSGSTSRATQYF. V and J are TRBV30 and TRBJ2-3; perhaps TRBD2 as D (5 bases). Germline CDR1 reads GTSNPN; CDR2 reads SVGIG (reference sequence). The CDR3 spans 14 residues. The V end was cut by 1 base, the J end by 8 bases, with 16 bases between.